The rows below give T cell receptor beta chains drawn from one sample of a study of blood T cell repertoires in COVID-19. Some clones are missing from TCRdb's copy, which holds only in-frame ones; the method was immunoSEQ multiplex PCR. The data contain approximately 69,000 clones, roughly three quarters of them singletons. The sequencing sample was made of peripheral blood. The receptors stem from a human donor in a cohort sampled during active COVID-19. CDR3s include the opening cysteine and the closing phenylalanine or tryptophan. D genes are given only for firm matches. Size tells how often a clone was seen (once, few, many) or the class of an expanded clone, and some rows leave it out.

D	size	V	J	DNA	CDR3
TRBD2	NA	TRBV5-4	TRBJ2-2	TGTGCCAGCAGCCCGACTAGCGGGAGAGGCGGGACCGGGGAGCTGTTTTTT	CASSPTSGRGGTGELFF
NA	NA	TRBV6-5	TRBJ2-3	TGTGCCAGCAGATCCGGGACTTCGCAGTATTTT	CASRSGTSQYF
NA	NA	TRBV18	TRBJ2-4	TGTGCCAGCTCACCACCCCAACAGGGAAACATTCAGTACTTC	CASSPPQQGNIQYF
NA	few	TRBV7-8	TRBJ1-6	TGTGCCAGCAGCGCCCGACAGAGCCATTCACCCCTCCACTTT	CASSARQSHSPLHF
NA	once	TRBV6-5	TRBJ2-3	TGTGCCAGCAGCCGAGGGACTCCCCTCACAGATACGCAGTATTTT	CASSRGTPLTDTQYF
NA	NA	TRBV7-9	TRBJ1-6	TGTGCCAGCAATTTGGCGGGGGCTAATTCACCCCTCCACTTT	CASNLAGANSPLHF
NA	NA	TRBV7-2	TRBJ2-5	TGTGCCAGCAGCTTACACTCCCAGGGATGGCAAGAGACCCAGTACTTC	CASSLHSQGWQETQYF
TRBD2	NA	TRBV7-9	TRBJ2-1	TGTGCCAGCAGCTTAGGGCTAGCGGGGGGCGATGAGCAGTTCTTC	CASSLGLAGGDEQFF
NA	NA	TRBV29-1	TRBJ1-1	TGCAGCGTTGAAACGGCAGGAGCTTTCTTT	CSVETAGAFF
TRBD2	NA	TRBV6-5	TRBJ2-2	TGTGCCAGCAGTTACTCCCGCGGGAGTGTCTCCGGGGAGCTGTTTTTT	CASSYSRGSVSGELFF
NA	NA	TRBV5-1	TRBJ1-6	TGCGCCAGCAGCACCGCACAGAGCTCCTATAATTCACCCCTCCACTTT	CASSTAQSSYNSPLHF
TRBD1	NA	TRBV3-1/TRBV3-2	TRBJ1-4	TGTGCCAGCAGTACCACAGGGGCGACTAATGAAAAACTGTTTTTT	CASSTTGATNEKLFF